This entry is about one T cell receptor beta chain. Its antigen has not been determined. No much larger clone is present one base from it, and per-base qualities are unavailable. Collaborating institutions collected whole blood in K2EDTA tubes following their own protocols. For TCRbeta analysis, collaborators shipped samples in one of three forms: frozen whole blood, isolated PBMCs, or DNA extracted from either of those sample types. Relative to germline, V is 2 bases shorter and J is 0 bases shorter, with 18 bases between their ends. The CDR3 holds 18 amino acids from the cysteine to the phenylalanine. Only CDR3 DNA remains: 54 bases, in frame from the first base. The germline V gene specifies MNHNS as CDR1 and SASEGT as CDR2. This sample is part of a study of blood T cell repertoires in COVID-19 (dated by TCRdb to 2018 to 2020). Regarding the complete study: The collaborator samples originated in the United States, Italy and Spain and spanned the acute and convalescent phases of COVID-19. The material from the prospective study consisted of cDNA or gDNA derived from T cells, B-cell-depleted T cells, or PBMCs. Subjects who had been exposed to COVID-19, were actively infected with it, or had recovered from it provided the deeply sampled blood TCRbeta repertoires that made up the dataset. The repertoires were released in a freely available public database meant as a resource for research on the immune response to SARS-CoV-2. Samples came from the ongoing ImmuneRACE study (first 160 participants) plus 1,254 subjects from 6 global collaborators. A de-identified subject ID, COVID-19 status, age in years and sex were almost always included in the sample metadata. Where HLA class I and class II types were available, the types were taken from metadata supplied by the sample provider, not from assay-based typing. Results the study describes overall, beyond this receptor: The amount of clinical and demographic metadata varied by source and participant and was provided uncurated.

The immunoSEQ Assay, a bias-controlled multiplex PCR, was used to amplify TCRbeta CDR3 regions from genomic DNA. The authors' analysis ran thus. Within the assay, amplification of reference gene primers was used to estimate how many nucleated cells each sample contained. To quantify the absolute abundance of each unique TCRbeta CDR3 rearrangement, sequence reads were collapsed and filtered. Productive Simpson clonality was computed per sample as the square root of Simpson's diversity index over productive rearrangements. TCRdb provides this immuneACCESS table in a form limited to in-frame rearrangements. Some clones are lacking; in checked studies, under half of them reflect an unresolved V gene, and why the rest are absent is not known. That table is the source of V, J and clone size, and D and trimming were worked out from the DNA. Across this sample there are 90,000 to 120,000 clones, with around 89% seen only once. Together, the top ten hold 4.5% to 5% of the sample.

The clonotype comes from a man aged 40-49 years with active or convalescent COVID-19. This chain is built from TRBV6-1 and TRBJ2-3; the D gene is not confidently resolved. Material: peripheral blood. DNA sequence: TGTGCCAGCAGTGAACACGTAGGAGCGCTCACTAGCACAGATACGCAGTATTTT. Protein translation: CASSEHVGALTSTDTQYF.